The sequence of this T cell receptor beta chain was determined in a study of human T cells and chemical hapten exposure. Whole-study context: Small volume differences among pooled libraries mainly caused per-sample TCR yield variation.

Documented time point: patch test 1, 2 weeks after DPC sensitization. The treatment is: therapeutic diphenylcyclopropenone sensitization with weekly scalp DPC. Unfractionated whole blood was the source from which total RNA was extracted. TCRdb re-analysed the RACE reads in MiXCR, keeping a single row per CDR3 protein. The sample yields roughly 380,000 distinct CDR3 sequences, around 5% seen once. CDR3 size: 15 residues. V lost 4 bases, J lost 6 bases, and 15 bases lay in between. The rearrangement links TRBV12-3 or TRBV12-4 to TRBJ2-2, with D perhaps matching TRBD2 (5 bases). The sample in question was whole blood, obtained in connection with sensitization to the hapten diphenylcyclopropenone (DPC). This clonotype was sampled from a woman between 45 and 65 years old with alopecia areata. Some clones in this sample may be carry-over from other donors' samples. CDR3 protein: CASSSPERAAGELFF. In DNA form, the CDR3 reads TGTGCCAGCAGTTCCCCAGAGAGGGCGGCCGGGGAGCTGTTTTTT.